A selection of T cell receptor beta chains follows, all from one sample in a study of blood T cells in healthy people across ages. TCRdb called the 5' RACE reads again in MiXCR, with one record for every CDR3 protein. The sample contains about 1.8 million distinct CDR3 sequences, roughly 50% of which appear only once. The sequencing sample was made of blood. Source of these receptors: a woman in her thirties or forties in good health. The conserved cysteine and the conserved F or W are not part of the CDR3 here.

j_call	cdr3_length	v_call	cdr3_aa
TRBJ2-7	13	TRBV20-1	SARDPETPYYEQY
TRBJ1-1	11	TRBV28	ASSPLGQGKAF
TRBJ1-2	14	TRBV15	ATSRDLGGAARGYT
TRBJ1-2	13	TRBV12-3/TRBV12-4	ASTQGRPFNYGYT
TRBJ2-3	12	TRBV28	ASSFTSSTDTQY
TRBJ2-4	14	TRBV6-5	ASSFWGQGGQNIQY
TRBJ1-2	10	TRBV18	ASSGRTYGYT
TRBJ1-2	12	TRBV6-2/TRBV6-3	ASSPGQGHRGYT
TRBJ2-7	10	TRBV10-3	AIRTLTYEQY
TRBJ1-1	12	TRBV7-2	ASSLARPGLGAF
TRBJ2-1	17	TRBV7-9	ASSSPLGSGVSSYNEQF
TRBJ2-3	13	TRBV20-1	SATGRRGLADTQY
TRBJ1-2	13	TRBV5-1	ASSDRTDRNYGYT
TRBJ1-2	13	TRBV7-9	ASSSETGTDYGYT
TRBJ1-2	11	TRBV5-1	ASSSIGYGGYT
TRBJ2-6	14	TRBV6-1	ASRVRVSSGANVLT
TRBJ2-7	13	TRBV2	ASYPDREEYYEQY
TRBJ1-3	9	TRBV12-3/TRBV12-4	ASGQPHTIY
TRBJ2-1	14	TRBV6-6	ASSYGGRVSYNEQF
TRBJ2-3	11	TRBV20-1	SADHPYTDTQY
TRBJ2-4	17	TRBV20-1	SAARLAGGLTLAKNIQY
TRBJ2-1	14	TRBV7-3	ASSSQISGLMNEQF
-	9	TRBV28	ASSVALEQY
TRBJ2-5	12	TRBV5-1	ASKTGPSLGEQY
TRBJ2-4	9	TRBV3-1	ASSSLAGRY
TRBJ2-1	13	TRBV14	ASSQVSSGGGEQF
TRBJ2-3	13	TRBV10-3	AISDEGAGTDTQY
TRBJ2-1	15	TRBV24-1	ATSDWDREKNYNEQF
-	11	TRBV4-3	ASSQDRGNEQY
TRBJ2-3	13	TRBV7-2	ASSSGQVAADTQY
TRBJ2-1	12	TRBV5-6	ASSSLGEWNEQF
TRBJ2-1	13	TRBV11-2	ASSYRLATYNEQF
TRBJ2-7	12	TRBV28	ASNEPGALNEQY
TRBJ2-1	14	TRBV10-1	ASSKGTSPFYNEQF
TRBJ1-5	15	TRBV4-1	ASSHPGRGIGNQPQH
TRBJ2-5	13	TRBV10-1	ASSELQRGQETQY
TRBJ2-7	10	TRBV28	ASSGRSYERY
TRBJ2-7	13	TRBV28	ASSPTTGHRYEQY
TRBJ2-7	11	TRBV11-2	ASSLGSSGEQY
TRBJ2-7	12	TRBV6-6	ASSLVDGNGEQY
TRBJ2-1	14	TRBV28	ASSLSSGGSYNEQF
TRBJ1-2	13	TRBV5-6	ASSKPGTGNYGYT
TRBJ2-7	14	TRBV27	ASSTRGDTATYEQY
TRBJ2-7	12	TRBV7-2	ASSPQRGGHEQY
TRBJ2-5	13	TRBV5-1	ASSAVPSGQETQY
TRBJ2-7	20	TRBV18	ASSTRSPTTLQREGGTYEQY
TRBJ2-7	13	TRBV6-2/TRBV6-3	ASRTGTGVAYEQY
TRBJ1-4	14	TRBV28	ASSSFRRTNNEKLF
TRBJ2-3	12	TRBV7-2	ASSYRQGTDTRY
TRBJ1-2	14	TRBV20-1	SARDLFQEEHYGYT
TRBJ2-1	10	TRBV6-2/TRBV6-3	VSSYGYNEQF
TRBJ2-5	14	TRBV6-2/TRBV6-3	ASRPRAGMVQETQY
TRBJ2-1	13	TRBV6-2/TRBV6-3	ASRVTGIDYNEQF
TRBJ1-1	13	TRBV27	ASSLDRTANTEAF
TRBJ2-1	12	TRBV20-1	SARDVRGSNEQF